A single sample is the source of the 5 T cell receptor beta chains below, sequenced in a study of CD8 T cells in Susac syndrome. The authors reverse transcribed roughly 0.45 to 1 ug RNA with random hexamers. TCRdb re-analysed the immunoSEQ multiplex PCR reads in MiXCR, keeping a single row per CDR3 protein. The data hold about 210,000 distinct CDR3 sequences, with nearly 97% observed a single time. The source material was CD4+ T cells from PBMCs. These receptor sequences come from a human donor with multiple sclerosis.

This sequence joins TRBV9 and TRBJ2-4; D is perhaps TRBD1 (5 bases). V lost 1 base, J lost 3 bases, and 11 bases lay in between. Germline lookup yields CDR1 SGDLS and CDR2 YYNGEE. The CDR3 sequence is 15 residues long. CDR3 sequence: CASSVTGSGKNIQYF. The CDR3 DNA is TGTGCCAGCAGCGTAACAGGATCGGGCAAAAACATTCAGTACTTC.

V gene TRBV29-1 combines with J gene TRBJ1-2; D is unresolved. The CDR3 is made up of 15 amino acids. Germline loops: CDR1 SQVTM, CDR2 ANQGSEA. V was shortened by 1 base and J by 5 bases, with 17 bases between the two germline ends. CDR3 protein: CSVEAVSPIGYGYTF. The CDR3 DNA reads as TGCAGCGTTGAAGCCGTCAGCCCTATCGGATATGGCTACACCTTC. Variable domain in full (rest from reference TRBV29-1 and TRBJ1-2): SAVISQKPSRDICQRGTSLTIQCQVDSQVTMMFWYRQQPGQSLTLIATANQGSEATYESGFVIDKFPISRPNLTFSTLTVSNMSPEDSSIYLCSVEAVSPIGYGYTFGSGTRLTVV.

This chain connects TRBV5-6 to TRBJ2-1; D possibly corresponds to TRBD2 (6 bases). The germline CDR1 and CDR2 sequences are SGHDT and YYEEEE. The CDR3 totals 14 residues. Between the trimmed V and J ends, which lost 1 base and 7 bases, there was a span of 12 bases. The CDR3: CASSLTGLLNEQFF. The CDR3 DNA sequence: TGTGCCAGCAGCTTGACTGGACTACTGAATGAGCAGTTCTTC.

The V and J genes are TRBV3-1 and TRBJ2-1, with a weak D call TRBD2 (6 bases). The CDR3 is 16 residues long. V was pared by 1 base and J by 4 bases, with 14 bases between. The V gene's germline CDR1 is LGHDT and CDR2 YNNKEL (reference sequence). The CDR3 nucleotides read TGTGCCAGCAGCCAAGCGTGGGGGGACGGGTACAATGAGCAGTTCTTC. Amino acids: CASSQAWGDGYNEQFF.

As DNA, the CDR3 is TGCAGTGCTAGGACAGGGGTTGTGTCTGAAGCTTTCTTT. It yields the protein CSARTGVVSEAFF. The V and J genes are TRBV20-1 and TRBJ1-1; 8 nucleotides align to TRBD1. Trimming removed 3 bases from V and 6 bases from J; junction bases left unmatched: 6. CDR3 size: 13 residues. Germline CDR1 and CDR2: DFQATT and SNEGSKA (reference sequence).